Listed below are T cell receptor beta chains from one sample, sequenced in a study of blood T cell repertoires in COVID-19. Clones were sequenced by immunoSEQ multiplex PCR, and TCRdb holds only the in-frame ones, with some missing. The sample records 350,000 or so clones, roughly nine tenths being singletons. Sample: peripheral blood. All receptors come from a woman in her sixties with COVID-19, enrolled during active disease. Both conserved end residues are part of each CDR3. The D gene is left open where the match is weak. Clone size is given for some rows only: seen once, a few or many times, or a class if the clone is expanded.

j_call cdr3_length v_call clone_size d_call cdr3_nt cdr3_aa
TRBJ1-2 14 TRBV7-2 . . TGTGCCAGCAGCCAACAGGGTTTCAACTATGGCTACACCTTC CASSQQGFNYGYTF
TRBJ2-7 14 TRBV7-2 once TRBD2 TGTGCCAGCAGCAGGGACTACTTCGCGGGCGAGCAGTACTTC CASSRDYFAGEQYF
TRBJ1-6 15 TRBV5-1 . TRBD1 TGCGCCAGCAGACTGGATCCAGGGGGCAGTTCACCCCTCCACTTT CASRLDPGGSSPLHF
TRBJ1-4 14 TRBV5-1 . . TGCGCCAGCAGCTTTGGGTCAGGGGCGGAAAAACTGTTTTTT CASSFGSGAEKLFF
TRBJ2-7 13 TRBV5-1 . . TGCGCCAGCAGGGAACAGGGTTTGCGCGAGCAGTACTTC CASREQGLREQYF
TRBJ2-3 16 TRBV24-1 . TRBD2 TGTGCCACCAGTGCCAGACTAGCGGGTACCTCGGATACGCAGTATTTT CATSARLAGTSDTQYF
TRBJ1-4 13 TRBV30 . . TGTGCCTGTATGGGGGCCCTAGGTGAAAAACTGTTTTTT CACMGALGEKLFF
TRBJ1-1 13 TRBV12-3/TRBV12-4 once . TGTGCCAGCAGTACAAACAAGAACACTGAAGCTTTCTTT CASSTNKNTEAFF
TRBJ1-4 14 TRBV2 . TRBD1 TGTGCCAGCAGTGAAGGCCAGGGGGAGGAAAAACTGTTTTTT CASSEGQGEEKLFF
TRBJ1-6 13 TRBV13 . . TGTGCCAGCTCCACAGGGACTAATTCACCCCTCCACTTT CASSTGTNSPLHF
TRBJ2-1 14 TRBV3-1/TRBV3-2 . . TGTGCCAGCCAGGACAGCAGCTCCTACAATGAGCAGTTCTTC CASQDSSSYNEQFF
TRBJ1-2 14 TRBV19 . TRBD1 TGTGCCAGTCTCGCAGGGGGCGCGGACTATGGCTACACCTTC CASLAGGADYGYTF
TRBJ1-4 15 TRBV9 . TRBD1 TGTGCCAGCAGCGTAGACGACAGGGGGGGTGAAAAACTGTTTTTT CASSVDDRGGEKLFF
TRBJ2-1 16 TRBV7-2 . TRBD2 TGTGCCAGCAGCCCAACCGGGACTAGATTCCACAATGAGCAGTTCTTC CASSPTGTRFHNEQFF
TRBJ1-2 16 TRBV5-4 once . TGTGCCAGCAGCTTGGGGGGTCCCGGGGGGAACTATGGCTACACCTTC CASSLGGPGGNYGYTF
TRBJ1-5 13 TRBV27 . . TGTGCCAGCAGTTTCTACGGGGGGCAGCCCCAGCATTTT CASSFYGGQPQHF
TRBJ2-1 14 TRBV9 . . TGTGCCAGCAGCAAAGGAGGGGCGCCCAATGAGCAGTTCTTC CASSKGGAPNEQFF
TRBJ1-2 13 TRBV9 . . TGTGCCAGCAGCGCCCGAGCTAACTATGGCTACACCTTC CASSARANYGYTF
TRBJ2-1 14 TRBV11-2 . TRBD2 TGTGCCAGCAGGGGACTAGCGGGAAGGATTGAGCAGTTCTTC CASRGLAGRIEQFF
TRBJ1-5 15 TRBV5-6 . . TGTGCCAGCAGCTCTCTAGGGGCAAGCAATCAGCCCCAGCATTTT CASSSLGASNQPQHF
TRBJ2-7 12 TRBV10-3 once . TGTGCCATCAGTGACCTAGACTACGAGCAGTACTTC CAISDLDYEQYF
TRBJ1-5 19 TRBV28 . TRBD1 TGTGCCAGCATTCACAGGGGCAAGTTGGGGACCAATAGCAATCAGCCCCAGCATTTT CASIHRGKLGTNSNQPQHF
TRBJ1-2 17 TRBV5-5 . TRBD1 TGTGCCAGCAGCTTGGGTGGGTGGGACAGGCGGAACTATGGCTACACCTTC CASSLGGWDRRNYGYTF
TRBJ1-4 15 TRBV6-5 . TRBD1 TGTGCCAGCAGCAGAGCCGGGACAGGGAATGAAAAACTGTTTTTT CASSRAGTGNEKLFF
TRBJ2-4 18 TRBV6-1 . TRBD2 TGTGCCAGCAGTGAGGGGCGGGGGGCGCCCTTGGTCAAAAACATTCAGTACTTC CASSEGRGAPLVKNIQYF
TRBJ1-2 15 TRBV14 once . TGTGCCAGCAGCCAAGGCGGCGGGGGGGGCTATGGCTACACCTTC CASSQGGGGGYGYTF
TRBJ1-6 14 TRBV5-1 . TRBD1 TGCGCCAGCCGGGACAGGGTTTATAATTCACCCCTCCACTTT CASRDRVYNSPLHF
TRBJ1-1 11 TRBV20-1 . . TGCAGTGCTGTTACAGTGCCTGAAGCTTTCTTT CSAVTVPEAFF
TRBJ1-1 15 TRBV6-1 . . TGTGCCAGCAGTGAAAGGCCTGGGGGCTACACTGAAGCTTTCTTT CASSERPGGYTEAFF
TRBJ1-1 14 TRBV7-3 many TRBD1 TGTGCCAGCAGCTCGGACAGGATGAACACTGAAGCTTTCTTT CASSSDRMNTEAFF
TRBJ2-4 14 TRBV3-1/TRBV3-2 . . TGTGCCAGCAGCCAAGATCGGGCCAAAAACATTCAGTACTTC CASSQDRAKNIQYF
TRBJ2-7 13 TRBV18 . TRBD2 TGTGCCAGCTCACCAATAGCGGGGGGGGAGCAGTACTTC CASSPIAGGEQYF
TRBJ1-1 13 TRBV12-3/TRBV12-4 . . TGTGCCAGCACGAGGGTTTTGAACACTGAAGCTTTCTTT CASTRVLNTEAFF
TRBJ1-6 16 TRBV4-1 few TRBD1 TGCGCCAGCAGCCAAGTACAGGGGGCGTCGAATTCACCCCTCCACTTT CASSQVQGASNSPLHF
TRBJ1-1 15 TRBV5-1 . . TGCGCCAGCAGCCCGGGGAATCGCCTGAACACTGAAGCTTTCTTT CASSPGNRLNTEAFF
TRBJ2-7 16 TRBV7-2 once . TGTGCCAGCAGCTTAGGGACGGCGGGGGCGAGCTACGAGCAGTACTTC CASSLGTAGASYEQYF
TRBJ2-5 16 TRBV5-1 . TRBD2 TGCGCCAGCAGCTTATCTCCCGGGGGGGCCAAAGAGACCCAGTACTTC CASSLSPGGAKETQYF
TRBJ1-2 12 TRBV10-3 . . TGTGCCATCAGTGAATCTCTATATGGCTACACCTTC CAISESLYGYTF
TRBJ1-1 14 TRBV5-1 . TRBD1 TGCGCCAGCAGCGTACAGGGGGGGAACACTGAAGCTTTCTTT CASSVQGGNTEAFF
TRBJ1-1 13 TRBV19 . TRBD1 TGTGCCAGTAGAAGGACAGGAGAGCACAAAGCTTTCTTT CASRRTGEHKAFF